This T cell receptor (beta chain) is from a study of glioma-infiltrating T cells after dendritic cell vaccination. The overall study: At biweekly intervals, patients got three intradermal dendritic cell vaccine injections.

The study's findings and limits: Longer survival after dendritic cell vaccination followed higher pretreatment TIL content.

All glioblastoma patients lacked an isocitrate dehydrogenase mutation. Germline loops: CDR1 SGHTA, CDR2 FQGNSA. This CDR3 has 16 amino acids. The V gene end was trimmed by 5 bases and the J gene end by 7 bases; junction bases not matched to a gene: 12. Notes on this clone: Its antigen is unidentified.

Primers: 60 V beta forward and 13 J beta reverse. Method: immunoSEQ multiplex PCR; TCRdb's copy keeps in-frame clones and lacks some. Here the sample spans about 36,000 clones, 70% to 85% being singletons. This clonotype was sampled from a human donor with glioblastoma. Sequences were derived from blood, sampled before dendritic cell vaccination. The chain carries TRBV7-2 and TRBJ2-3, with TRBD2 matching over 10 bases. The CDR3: CASSISGGNELHTQYF. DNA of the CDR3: TGTGCCAGCAGCATTAGCGGGGGGAACGAGTTGCATACGCAGTATTTT.